This entry features one TCR beta chain sequence. The source of the sample is a study of T cell clones after liver transplantation. Across the whole study: Liver transplant recipients had immunosuppression withdrawal attempted within 2 years. Graft-donor-reactive sequences were compared with third-party-reactive TCRbeta sequences from pre-transplant mixed lymphocyte reactions. Subjects received no induction therapy and standard immunosuppression until randomization at 12-24 months post-transplant. Samples came pre-transplant, pre-randomization before withdrawal, and post-randomization after withdrawal ended.

Profiling relied on immunoSEQ multiplex PCR, and the TCRdb table lists in-frame clones only, not all of them. The repertoire holds fewer than 110,000 clones, around 84% seen once, with approximately 2.9% in the top ten. Here the sequenced sample was CD4+ T cells from blood, taken around 44 months after liver transplant. The sequence was obtained from a human patient who received a liver transplant. Some of these T cells may belong to the graft donor.

The CDR3 reads CASSQRGPETQYF. In nucleotides, the CDR3 is TGTGCCAGCAGCCAAAGGGGGCCAGAGACCCAGTACTTC. The chain has TRBV14 and TRBJ2-5; 7 bases map to TRBD1. The CDR3 has 13 amino acids. Germline CDR1 SGHDN, CDR2 FVKESK. Trimming cost V 2 bases and J 4 bases; bases outside gene matches: 1.